This TCR beta chain was captured by sequencing in a study of identifying expanded T cells in peripheral blood. Turning to this clone: The antigen is not known.

Repertoires were generated with immunoSEQ multiplex PCR, while TCRdb's copy carries only in-frame clones and drops some. The sample has some 93,000 clones, over 75% seen once. No infections or other immune events were documented during collection. This CDR3 has 16 amino acids. Germline CDR1 and CDR2: SGHTA and FQGTGA. V dropped 2 bases and J dropped 5 bases, with 17 bases sitting between them. Study results and caveats: Around 1.2 clones differed between technical replicates, versus approximately 17 and 20 over time. Variance in clone template counts between roughly two-week samples significantly increased with total template count across all healthy donors.

This sequence joins TRBV7-3 and TRBJ2-3; the D gene could be TRBD1 or TRBD2 (6 bases each). The sequence came from a person aged 18 to 70 in good health. Sequenced: blood. CDR3 nucleotide sequence: TGTGCCAGCAGCTTATATCCACCGGGGGCGGGAGATACGCAGTATTTT. It codes for CASSLYPPGAGDTQYF.